This T cell receptor beta chain is drawn from a study of blood T cells in healthy people across ages. With a J-beta primer mix and a sample-barcoded 5' primer, a second PCR ran about 7 to 11 cycles. In TCRdb, the 5' RACE reads were re-called with MiXCR into one record per CDR3 protein. Among about 680,000 distinct CDR3 sequences listed, 49% were seen once. In terms of origin and age, donors were healthy Caucasian individuals from Russia aged roughly 6 to 95. Regarding the study as a whole: Among T cells, TCR beta diversity per million cells dropped roughly linearly as age rose.

Details on this clonotype: The target antigen is unknown.

Germline V gene lookup returns CDR1 MNHEY and CDR2 SVGEGT. Trimming left V 6 bases short and J 2 bases short, with 17 bases between. This CDR3 comprises 15 residues. This chain joins TRBV6-2 or TRBV6-3 and TRBJ2-7; D gene uncertain. Material for sequencing was blood. The sequence derives from a woman aged 60-75 years in good health. The CDR3 DNA reads as TGTGCCAGCAGCCGGGCTGGTTCGAACGCCTACGAGCAGTACTTC. Translating it yields CASSRAGSNAYEQYF.